The 32 T cell receptor beta chains reported below all come from one sample, sequenced in a study of post-analysis software for immune sequencing data. General study findings and limits: About 5 TRBV segments were significantly more frequent in patients than in controls. TRBV5-6, TRBV5-1 and TRBV20-1 were among these segments.

These receptors' targets are unknown. Tagging with unique molecular identifiers was a feature of the TCR beta cDNA libraries. One entry per CDR3 protein, called by TCRdb with MiXCR from the PCR reads. The repertoire consists of about 770,000 distinct CDR3 sequences, with around 45% occurring once and the leading ten covering 4% to 5%. The sample was blood. These receptor sequences come from a girl aged 5 to 17 with multiple sclerosis.

There are a few counts of this clonotype. V and J are TRBV29-1 and TRBJ2-7; tentative D call: TRBD1 (6 bases). Germline V lookup: CDR1 SQVTM, CDR2 ANQGSEA. This CDR3 region has 13 residues. Trimming took off 6 bases at V and 4 bases at J, with 16 bases between the two ends. CDR3 nucleotides: TGCAGCGTCAGGGGCTTCTCGACTTACGAGCAGTACTTC. It codes for CSVRGFSTYEQYF.

The chain links TRBV6-5 to TRBJ2-5, with 9 bases matching TRBD2. This CDR3 comprises 16 residues. The V and J ends lost 0 bases and 5 bases, in that order; junction bases with no gene match: 7. Germline CDR1 reads MNHEY; CDR2 reads SVGAGI. The CDR3 sequence: CASSYSLAGSRETQYF. DNA for the CDR3: TGTGCCAGCAGTTACTCCCTAGCGGGGTCCAGGGAGACCCAGTACTTC.

The chain carries TRBV6-2 or TRBV6-3 and TRBJ2-2; D unresolved. The V and J ends lost 7 bases and 4 bases respectively, with 19 bases between them. The CDR3 has 16 amino acids. Per the germline V gene, CDR1 is MNHEY and CDR2 is SVGEGT. The CDR3 is CASTLPTGSITGELFF. DNA of the CDR3: TGTGCCAGCACTCTGCCTACCGGGTCCATCACCGGGGAGCTGTTTTTT.

This clonotype was detected once. An end of the junction does not agree with germline; a read error may underlie this. The gene calls are TRBV20-1 and TRBJ2-7, with a tentative D call TRBD1 (6 bases). Germline V gene lookup returns CDR1 DFQATT and CDR2 SNEGSKA (reference sequence). This CDR3 is built from 15 residues. The CDR3 DNA is TGCAGTGCTAACGGGGCCGGACAGCTCTCCTACGAGCGGTACTTC. Translation: CSANGAGQLSYERYF.

This chain uses TRBV21-1 with TRBJ1-2; whether TRBD1, the table's D call, matches the DNA was not checked. TRBV21-1 is an annotated pseudogene. The CDR3 consists of 14 residues. CDR3 residues: CASSKVSGAYGYTF. In DNA, the CDR3 is TGTGCCAGCAGCAAAGTTTCAGGGGCCTATGGCTACACCTTC.

The CDR3 region is CSGMGAEGDNEQFF. CDR3 DNA sequence: TGCAGCGGGATGGGGGCGGAGGGGGACAATGAGCAGTTCTTC. The chain has TRBV29-1 and TRBJ2-1; possibly TRBD1 or TRBD2 for D (6 bases each). Trimming shortened V by 7 bases and J by 5 bases, and 18 bases separated the two germline ends. The CDR3 spans 14 residues. The germline V gene encodes CDR1 SQVTM and CDR2 ANQGSEA.

The chain's CDR3 is CASSQDSNTGGYTF. CDR3 nucleotide sequence: TGTGCCAGCAGCCAAGATAGTAATACGGGTGGCTACACCTTC. J is TRBJ1-2 and V is TRBV14; D is ambiguous. Trimming stripped 0 bases from V and 7 bases from J, with 12 bases between. The CDR3 has 14 amino acids. CDR1 and CDR2 (germline): SGHDN, FVKESK.

This clonotype was seen a few times. The chain links TRBV6-5 to TRBJ2-7, with D hard to call. This CDR3 has 13 residues. In germline, CDR1 is MNHEY, CDR2 SVGAGI. The germline V and J ends were trimmed by 0 bases and 4 bases, with 7 bases remaining between them. CDR3 DNA: TGTGCCAGCAGTTACTCCGCACTATACGAGCAGTACTTC. Protein: CASSYSALYEQYF.

The rearrangement uses TRBV12-3 or TRBV12-4 and TRBJ1-1; D remains ambiguous. The CDR3 has 15 amino acids. Between the trimmed V and J ends, which lost 6 bases and 8 bases, there was a span of 22 bases. The CDR3 DNA follows: TGTGCCAGCAGCACTTCTGGGTCCTTAAATTCCGAAGCTTTCTTT. Translated, it gives CASSTSGSLNSEAFF.

The gene calls are TRBV9 and TRBJ2-5, with D perhaps matching TRBD1 (7 bases). The J call could be wrong; TRBJ2-7 is a better fit for the DNA end. This CDR3 has 15 residues. CDR1 is SGDLS and CDR2 is YYNGEE in the germline V gene. The DNA of the CDR3 is TGTGCCAGCAGCGTAGAAGGAGGGGGCGGGTACGAGCAGTACTTC. Translation: CASSVEGGGGYEQYF.

This clonotype was counted only a few times. The chain links TRBV7-3 to TRBJ2-4, with D possibly matching TRBD2 (5 bases). The germline gives CDR1 SGHTA, CDR2 FQGTGA. This CDR3 spans 18 amino acids. The V and J ends lost 2 bases and 2 bases respectively, with 19 bases between them. The CDR3 here is CASSLAPLGPGTKNIQYF. CDR3 coding DNA: TGTGCCAGCAGCTTAGCGCCATTAGGCCCGGGGACCAAAAACATTCAGTACTTC.

V gene TRBV28 combines with J gene TRBJ2-4, with D possibly matching TRBD2 (5 bases). The J call is doubtful: the DNA matches TRBJ2-7 better. This CDR3 spans 14 amino acids. Germline loops: CDR1 MDHEN, CDR2 SYDVKM. The CDR3 loop is CASTKRTGVAEQYF. CDR3 sequence (DNA): TGTGCCAGCACCAAACGGACTGGGGTCGCCGAGCAGTACTTC.

V usage is TRBV9 and J usage is TRBJ2-5; TRBD2 matches 7 bases. The J call may be mistaken, given a closer DNA end match to TRBJ2-7. In germline, CDR1 is SGDLS, CDR2 YYNGEE. This CDR3 comprises 17 residues. The CDR3 is CASSVDEAGVFGDEQYF. The CDR3 DNA reads TGTGCCAGCAGCGTAGATGAGGCGGGAGTCTTTGGGGACGAGCAGTACTTC.

A few counts support this clonotype. V is TRBV13 and J is TRBJ2-7, with 8 bases identical to TRBD2. V was clipped by 5 bases and J by 9 bases; unmatched bases: 12. From germline, CDR1 is PRHDT and CDR2 FYEKMQ (reference sequence). The CDR3 covers 14 residues. The CDR3 DNA follows: TGTGCCAGCAGCCCCGCTTCTAGCGGGTGGGGGCAGTACTTC. Translating it yields CASSPASSGWGQYF.

This clonotype has more than one count but fewer than ten. The chain recombines TRBV3-1 with TRBJ2-7; D might be TRBD2 (5 bases). Germline CDR1 is LGHDT and CDR2 is YNNKEL (reference sequence). The length of the CDR3 is 16 residues. Trimming took 0 bases from V and 2 from J, leaving 14 bases between them. The CDR3 loop reads CASSQDGLDPAYEQYF. As DNA, the CDR3 is TGTGCCAGCAGCCAAGATGGACTGGATCCAGCCTACGAGCAGTACTTC.

The V gene is TRBV6-2 or TRBV6-3, the J gene TRBJ1-2, with D possibly being TRBD1 (6 bases). V was pared by 2 bases and J by 0 bases, with 13 bases between. The CDR3 spans 16 residues. The germline CDR1 and CDR2 sequences are MNHEY and SVGEGT. The CDR3 loop is CASSYLQGSANYGYTF. The CDR3 DNA reads as TGTGCCAGCAGTTACCTACAGGGATCAGCTAACTATGGCTACACCTTC.

This clonotype was observed a single time. V usage is TRBV7-8 and J usage is TRBJ1-6; no reliable D call. CDR1 is SGHVS and CDR2 is FQNEAQ in the germline V gene. This CDR3 region has 13 residues. With 4 bases removed from V and 5 bases from J, the gap between germline ends came to 6 bases. CDR3 region: CASSWRNNSPLHF. The CDR3, as DNA: TGTGCCAGCAGCTGGAGGAATAATTCACCCCTCCACTTT.

The chain carries TRBV5-1 and TRBJ2-7; TRBD1 matches at 9 bases. CDR3 length: 15 amino acids. Germline loops: CDR1 SGHRS, CDR2 YFSETQ. After removal of 4 bases from V and 6 bases from J, the junction contained 11 bases not matched to a gene. CDR3 sequence reads: CASSPYGTGLREQYF. Written as DNA, the CDR3 is TGCGCCAGCAGCCCCTACGGGACAGGGCTACGCGAGCAGTACTTC.

The genes are TRBV7-8 and TRBJ1-5, with D perhaps TRBD1 (6 bases). CDR1 and CDR2 (germline): SGHVS, FQNEAQ. Trimming took off 5 bases at V and 6 bases at J, with 14 bases between the two ends. The length of the CDR3 is 14 residues. In DNA, the CDR3 is TGTGCCAGCAGCCAGGGGAGGGGGAGTCAGCCCCAGCATTTT. Amino acids: CASSQGRGSQPQHF.

The chain's CDR3 is CSVEDGQKETQYF. The CDR3 DNA sequence: TGCAGCGTTGAGGATGGTCAAAAAGAGACCCAGTACTTC. V and J are TRBV29-1 and TRBJ2-5; D gene ambiguous. The V end was cut by 3 bases, the J end by 3 bases, with 11 bases between. This CDR3 spans 13 amino acids. Germline-derived CDR1 and CDR2 are SQVTM and ANQGSEA.

The chain couples TRBV12-3 or TRBV12-4 to TRBJ1-2; no clear D. This CDR3 is built from 13 residues. Trimming removed 3 bases from V and 3 bases from J, with 8 bases in between. The CDR3 region is CASSFYKYYGYTF. The CDR3 nucleotides are TGTGCCAGCAGTTTTTACAAATACTATGGCTACACCTTC.

The rearrangement joins TRBV20-1 to TRBJ2-4, with unresolved D. CDR1 and CDR2 (germline): DFQATT, SNEGSKA (reference sequence). This CDR3 has 13 amino acids. Trimming shortened V by 0 bases and J by 5 bases, and 8 bases separated the two germline ends. In nucleotides, the CDR3 is TGCAGTGCTAGAGATCCTCGAGAAAACATTCAGTACTTC. The encoded protein is CSARDPRENIQYF.

V gene TRBV9 combines with J gene TRBJ2-5; D possibly matches TRBD1 or TRBD2 (5 bases each). There are 14 residues in the CDR3. Germline loops: CDR1 SGDLS, CDR2 YYNGEE. V was trimmed by 0 bases and J by 5 bases, leaving 11 bases between them. CDR3: CASSVGGMWETQYF. The CDR3 DNA is TGTGCCAGCAGCGTAGGGGGGATGTGGGAGACCCAGTACTTC.

The V and J genes are TRBV12-3 or TRBV12-4 and TRBJ2-7, with no clear D. Trimming took 4 bases from V and 6 from J, leaving 7 bases between them. The CDR3 runs 11 residues. The CDR3 region has the DNA TGTGCCAGCAGTTCCTCAATCGAGCAGTACTTC. This encodes CASSSSIEQYF.

In this sample, this clonotype turned up a few times. Relative to the germline gene, one junction end is altered; a read error may explain this. The chain links TRBV5-1 to TRBJ2-3, with a possible D match to TRBD2 (5 bases). The CDR3 has 13 amino acids. CDR1 SGHRS and CDR2 YFSETQ come from the germline V gene. This CDR3 reads CASSLEAADTQYF. The CDR3, as DNA: TGTGCCAGCAGCTTGGAGGCAGCAGATACGCAGTATTTT.

The chain joins TRBV25-1 to TRBJ2-3; 7 positions match TRBD1. The CDR3 runs 15 residues. The V gene end was trimmed by 2 bases and the J gene end by 6 bases; junction bases not matched to a gene: 8. Germline CDR1 reads MGHDK; CDR2 reads SYGVNS. The DNA for the CDR3 is TGTGCCAGCAGTGAAAGGACAGGAGGCAGGGATACGCAGTATTTT. Its protein product is CASSERTGGRDTQYF. The full variable domain, in which reference TRBV25-1 and TRBJ2-3 provide the parts outside the CDR3, is EADIYQTPRYLVIGTGKKITLECSQTMGHDKMYWYQQDPGMELHLIHYSYGVNSTEKGDLSSESTVSRIRTEHFPLTLESARPSHTSQYLCASSERTGGRDTQYFGPGTRLTVL.

This sequence joins TRBV7-9 and TRBJ1-2; 7 bases align to TRBD1. The ends lost 5 bases at V and 4 bases at J; junction bases unmatched: 7. The CDR3 length is 14 residues. Germline V gene data show CDR1 as SEHNR and CDR2 as FQNEAQ (reference sequence). The CDR3 reads CASSPGGLSYGYTF. The CDR3 DNA follows: TGTGCCAGCAGCCCAGGGGGGTTGAGCTATGGCTACACCTTC. The whole variable domain, remainder taken from reference TRBV7-9 and TRBJ1-2, is DTGVSQNPRHKITKRGQNVTFRCDPISEHNRLYWYRQTLGQGPEFLTYFQNEAQLEKSRLLSDRFSAERPKGSFSTLEIQRTEQGDSAMYLCASSPGGLSYGYTFGSGTRLTVV.

This clonotype has a single count. The chain links TRBV20-1 to TRBJ2-1, with 13 bases matching TRBD2. The CDR3 runs 18 residues. Trimming took 1 base from V and 2 from J; bases not matched to a gene: 8. Germline CDR1 is DFQATT and CDR2 is SNEGSKA (reference sequence). CDR3 DNA sequence: TGCAGTGCTAGAGGGGGGACTAGCGGGAAAGTTGCCTACAATGAGCAGTTCTTC. It codes for CSARGGTSGKVAYNEQFF.

The V gene is TRBV20-1, the J gene TRBJ2-1; D is perhaps TRBD2 (6 bases). V was cut by 0 bases and J by 6 bases, with 21 bases left in between. Germline CDR1 DFQATT, CDR2 SNEGSKA (reference sequence). The CDR3 sequence is 17 residues long. The CDR3 sequence is CSARERVGLATVNEQFF. In DNA, the CDR3 is TGCAGTGCTAGAGAACGAGTTGGGCTAGCGACCGTCAATGAGCAGTTCTTC.

This clonotype has more than one count but fewer than ten. The V call is TRBV20-1, the J call TRBJ2-7; a possible D gene is TRBD1 (5 bases). V lost 3 bases and J 2 bases, leaving 8 bases between the germline ends. Germline V lookup: CDR1 DFQATT, CDR2 SNEGSKA (reference sequence). The CDR3 loop spans 12 amino acids. In DNA form, the CDR3 reads TGCAGTGCTAGTTGGGGCACCTACGAGCAGTACTTC. This gives the protein CSASWGTYEQYF.

The chain carries TRBV28 and TRBJ1-5; 8 positions match TRBD1. Unmatched junction bases numbered 10, after V lost 5 bases and J lost 7 bases. This CDR3 contains 15 residues. Per the germline V gene, CDR1 is MDHEN and CDR2 is SYDVKM. Here the CDR3 DNA reads TGTGCCAGCAGTGACCCCGGACAGGGTGGACAGCCCCAGCATTTT. Encoded protein: CASSDPGQGGQPQHF. The variable domain in full, completed from reference TRBV28 and TRBJ1-5, reads DVKVTQSSRYLVKRTGEKVFLECVQDMDHENMFWYRQDPGLGLRLIYFSYDVKMKEKGDIPEGYSVSREKKERFSLILESASTNQTSMYLCASSDPGQGGQPQHFGDGTRLSIL.

This CDR3 is CATSREMRQAEAFF. CDR3 DNA: TGTGCCACCAGCAGAGAGATGAGACAGGCTGAAGCTTTCTTT. The gene calls are TRBV15 and TRBJ1-1, with D possibly being TRBD1 (6 bases). Trimming left V 0 bases short and J 6 bases short, with 11 bases between. The CDR3 covers 14 residues. Germline V gives CDR1 LNHNV, CDR2 YYDKDF (reference sequence).